The rows below give T cell receptor beta chains drawn from one sample of a study of T cells after yellow fever vaccination. TCRdb re-derived calls from the 5' RACE reads in MiXCR, one entry per CDR3 protein. The sample lists some 160,000 distinct CDR3 sequences, around 7% occurring once. The sequencing used CD4+ T cells sorted from PBMCs, collected 5 days after the first yellow fever vaccination. The source of these receptors is a man aged 18-30 years who received the YFV17D yellow fever vaccine. Each CDR3 is given with its conserved first and last residue. A D gene is named only where the DNA matches it firmly. Some rows mark clone size as missing; the rest say once, few, many or name a class of expanded clone.

clone_size,v_call,d_call,j_call,cdr3_nt,cdr3_aa
few,TRBV20-1,-,TRBJ2-5,TGCAGTGCTAGAGATCTTAGGGTCCCGGAGACCCAGTACTTC,CSARDLRVPETQYF
few,TRBV20-1,-,TRBJ2-3,TGCAGTGCTGTCGCGGGGGCGGGGACAGATACGCAGTATTTT,CSAVAGAGTDTQYF
few,TRBV11-2,-,TRBJ2-5,TGTGCCAGCAGCCGTGGCCGGGACGGCCTCCAAGAGACCCAGTACTTC,CASSRGRDGLQETQYF
-,TRBV9,TRBD1,TRBJ1-5,TGTGCCAGCAGCGAGGGACAGGGGAAAAATCAGCCCCAGCATTTT,CASSEGQGKNQPQHF
-,TRBV6-5,TRBD1,TRBJ1-3,TGTGCCAGCAGCCGCTTAACGACAGGGGGAAACACCATATATTTT,CASSRLTTGGNTIYF
-,TRBV11-2,TRBD1,TRBJ2-3,TGTGCCAGCAGCATCTCCGGGACAGGGGCCGCAGATACGCAGTATTTT,CASSISGTGAADTQYF
few,TRBV3-1,-,TRBJ2-3,TGTGCCAGCAGCCCCTCCTATGGGAGCACAGATACGCAGTATTTT,CASSPSYGSTDTQYF
many,TRBV7-2,-,TRBJ1-2,TGTGCCAGCAGCGCTAAGGGTTCCGGGGGCTATGGCTACACCTTC,CASSAKGSGGYGYTF
-,TRBV18,TRBD1,TRBJ2-1,TGTGCCAGCTCACCGCGAGAAGGGACAGACAATGAGCAGTTCTTC,CASSPREGTDNEQFF
many,TRBV20-1,TRBD2,TRBJ2-1,TGCACTCTCGAAGGGGCTAGCGGGGGGACCTACAATGAGCAGTTCTTC,CTLEGASGGTYNEQFF
few,TRBV5-1,TRBD1,TRBJ1-1,TGCGCCAGCAGCTTGGAGGTGTCGGGCAGGACAGGAGCTTTCTTT,CASSLEVSGRTGAFF
many,TRBV12-3/TRBV12-4,-,TRBJ2-5,TGTGCCAGCAGTTTGATAGCCAGCCAAGAGACCCAGTACTTC,CASSLIASQETQYF
-,TRBV20-1,TRBD1,TRBJ1-5,TGCGGTGCTAGAGCCTGGACAGGGGGGAATCAGCCCCAGCATTTT,CGARAWTGGNQPQHF
many,TRBV5-1,TRBD1,TRBJ2-7,TGCGCCAGCAGCTTGGTAAGGGACAGGGGAACCTACGAGCAGTACTTC,CASSLVRDRGTYEQYF
-,TRBV5-1,-,TRBJ2-2,TGCGCCAGCAGCCCATTCGGGGTCGGCGCGAACACCGGGGAGCTGTTTTTT,CASSPFGVGANTGELFF
many,TRBV12-3/TRBV12-4,TRBD1,TRBJ2-7,TGTGCCAGCCGTTGGGGACAGGGTGACGAGCAGTACTTC,CASRWGQGDEQYF
many,TRBV2,-,TRBJ2-3,TGTGCCAGCAGTAAGGAAGTTCGGGATACGCAGTATTTT,CASSKEVRDTQYF
many,TRBV7-2,-,TRBJ2-1,TGTGCCAGCAGCTTAGAGGTTTTCTCCTACAATGAGCAGTTCTTC,CASSLEVFSYNEQFF
many,TRBV4-3,-,TRBJ2-3,TGCGCCAGCAGCCAAGAGCCCCTTATCTCAGATACGCAGTATTTT,CASSQEPLISDTQYF
-,TRBV3-1,-,TRBJ1-1,TGTGCCAGCAGCCAAGATGGGCAGGGGTACACTGAAGCTTTCTTT,CASSQDGQGYTEAFF
many,TRBV4-1,TRBD2,TRBJ2-2,TGCGCCAGCAGCCAAGTACGACTAGCGGGGGGGTTTACCGGGGAGCTGTTTTTT,CASSQVRLAGGFTGELFF
few,TRBV5-1,TRBD1,TRBJ2-5,TGCGCCAGCAGCTTATCAGGGGGCGGGCAAGAGACCCAGTACTTC,CASSLSGGGQETQYF
many,TRBV15,-,TRBJ2-2,TGTGCCACCAGCATGATTCCAGCGGGTTGGAACACCGGGGAGCTGTTTTTT,CATSMIPAGWNTGELFF